This TCR beta chain derives from a study of blood T cell repertoires in COVID-19. The overall study: Samples representing acute and convalescent COVID-19 were sourced from the United States, Italy and Spain.

This CDR3 has 11 residues. CDR1 KGHSH and CDR2 LQKENI come from the germline V gene. Trimming removed 5 bases at V and 8 bases at J, with 9 bases between. Clones were read by immunoSEQ multiplex PCR, and TCRdb kept only the in-frame ones, dropping some. The data show around 46,000 clones, about 85% seen once. The material sequenced was peripheral blood. This clonotype originated in a human donor in a cohort sampled during active COVID-19. V and J are TRBV18 and TRBJ1-2; tentative D call: TRBD1 (6 bases). CDR3 sequence: CASSTGYGYTF. The CDR3 DNA follows: TGTGCCAGCTCAACAGGGTACGGCTACACCTTC.